What follows is one T cell receptor (beta chain) and its context. TCRdb independently ran MiXCR on the RT-PCR reads; one entry per CDR3 protein. The sample comprises approximately 720,000 distinct CDR3 sequences, approximately 15% of which are singletons, and 3.6% rests with the top ten. The CDR3 consists of 15 residues. Germline V CDR1 and CDR2: SGHTA, FQGNSA. V lost 3 bases to trimming and J lost 8 bases; unmatched junction nucleotides: 7. The specimen sequenced was memory CD4+ T cells from blood. The receptor was isolated from a female donor in good health, serving as a healthy control. This rearrangement joins TRBV7-2 to TRBJ1-4, with 9 bases lining up with TRBD1. CDR3 in amino acids: CASSLALQGAEKLFF. The CDR3 region has the DNA TGTGCCAGCAGCTTGGCCTTACAGGGGGCCGAAAAACTGTTTTTT.